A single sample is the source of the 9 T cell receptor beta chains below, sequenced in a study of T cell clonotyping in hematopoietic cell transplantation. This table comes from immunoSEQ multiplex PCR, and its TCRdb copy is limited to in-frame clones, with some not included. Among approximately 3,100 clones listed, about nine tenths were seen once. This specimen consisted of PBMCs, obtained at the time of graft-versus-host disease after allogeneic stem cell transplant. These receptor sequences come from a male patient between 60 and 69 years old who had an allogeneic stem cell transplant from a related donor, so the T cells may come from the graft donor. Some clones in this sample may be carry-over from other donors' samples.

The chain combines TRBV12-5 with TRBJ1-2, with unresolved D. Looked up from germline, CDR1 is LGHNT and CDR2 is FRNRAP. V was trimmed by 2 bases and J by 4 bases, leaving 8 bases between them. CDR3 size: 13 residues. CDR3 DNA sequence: TGTGCTAGTGGTTTGCCCGAGGTCTATGGCTACACCTTC. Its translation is CASGLPEVYGYTF.

CDR3 bases: TGTGCCAGCAGCTTCTGGGACAACCGACTGGACTATGGCTACACCTTC. Encoded protein: CASSFWDNRLDYGYTF. The chain uses TRBV11-2 and TRBJ1-2, with D possibly being TRBD1 (6 bases). Germline CDR1 is SGHAT and CDR2 is FQNNGV. Trimming removed 3 bases at V and 3 bases at J, with 17 bases between. The CDR3 has 16 residues. Looking up the rest from reference TRBV11-2 and TRBJ1-2 gives the full variable domain: EAGVAQSPRYKIIEKRQSVAFWCNPISGHATLYWYQQILGQGPKLLIQFQNNGVVDDSQLPKDRFSAERLKGVDSTLKIQPAKLEDSAVYLCASSFWDNRLDYGYTFGSGTRLTVV.

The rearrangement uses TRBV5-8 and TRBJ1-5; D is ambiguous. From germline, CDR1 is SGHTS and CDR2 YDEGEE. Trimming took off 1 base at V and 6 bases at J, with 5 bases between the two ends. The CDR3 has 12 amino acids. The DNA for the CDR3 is TGTGCCAGCAGCTTGCCGACTCAGCCCCAGCATTTT. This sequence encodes CASSLPTQPQHF.

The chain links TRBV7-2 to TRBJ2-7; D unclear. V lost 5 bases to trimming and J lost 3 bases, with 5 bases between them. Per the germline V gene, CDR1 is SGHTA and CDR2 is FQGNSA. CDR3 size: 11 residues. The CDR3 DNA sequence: TGTGCCAGCAGCCTACACTACGAGCAGTACTTC. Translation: CASSLHYEQYF.

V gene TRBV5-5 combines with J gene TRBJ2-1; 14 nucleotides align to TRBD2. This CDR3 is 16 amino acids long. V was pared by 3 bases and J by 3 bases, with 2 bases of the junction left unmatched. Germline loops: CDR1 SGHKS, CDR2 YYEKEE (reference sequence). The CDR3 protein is CASSWTSGGIYNEQFF. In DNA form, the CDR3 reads TGTGCCAGCAGCTGGACTAGCGGGGGGATCTACAATGAGCAGTTCTTC.

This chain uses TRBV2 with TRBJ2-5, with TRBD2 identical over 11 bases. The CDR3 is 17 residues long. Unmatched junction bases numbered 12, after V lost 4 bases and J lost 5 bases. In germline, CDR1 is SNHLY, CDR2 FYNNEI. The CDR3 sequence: CASSGGSGGARRETQYF. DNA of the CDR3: TGTGCCAGCAGTGGTGGTAGCGGGGGGGCCAGGAGGGAGACCCAGTACTTC.

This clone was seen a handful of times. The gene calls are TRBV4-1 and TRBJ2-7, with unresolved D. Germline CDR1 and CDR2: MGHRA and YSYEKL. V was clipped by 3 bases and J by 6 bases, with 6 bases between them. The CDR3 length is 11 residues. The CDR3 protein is CASSQGFEQYF. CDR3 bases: TGCGCCAGCAGCCAGGGGTTCGAGCAGTACTTC.

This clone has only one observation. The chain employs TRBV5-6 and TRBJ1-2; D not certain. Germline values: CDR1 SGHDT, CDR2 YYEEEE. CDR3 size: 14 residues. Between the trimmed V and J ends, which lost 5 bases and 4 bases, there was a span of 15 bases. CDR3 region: CASSYKTESYGYTF. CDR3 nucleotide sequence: TGTGCCAGCAGTTACAAAACCGAGTCCTATGGCTACACCTTC.

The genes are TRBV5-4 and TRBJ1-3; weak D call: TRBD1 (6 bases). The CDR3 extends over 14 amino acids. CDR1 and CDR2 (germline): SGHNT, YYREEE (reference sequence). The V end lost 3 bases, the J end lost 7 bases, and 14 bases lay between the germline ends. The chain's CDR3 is CASSSQGSDNTIYF. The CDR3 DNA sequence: TGTGCCAGCAGCTCACAGGGATCTGACAACACCATATATTTT.